These 28 T cell receptor beta chains share one sample of origin, sequenced in a study of CD8 T cells in ankylosing spondylitis. Points from the study as a whole: A TCR beta motif of about 8 highly homologous variants appeared characteristic of ankylosing spondylitis blood.

TCRdb re-analysed the 5' RACE reads in MiXCR, keeping a single row per CDR3 protein. The sample holds 700,000 or so distinct CDR3 sequences; over 15% are singletons and the top ten take over 15%. These receptors have no known antigen. Specimen: blood, either unsorted or a sorted T cell fraction (not recorded which). All receptors come from a male donor with ankylosing spondylitis.

This clonotype has just a few counts. The V call is TRBV20-1, the J call TRBJ1-5, with D possibly being TRBD1 (6 bases). From germline, CDR1 is DFQATT and CDR2 SNEGSKA (reference sequence). This CDR3 is 17 amino acids long. Trimming took off 5 bases at V and 2 bases at J, with 22 bases between the two ends. CDR3 coding DNA: TGCAGTGCTTCCAGGCTCCGGGGGGCTATGGGCAATCAGCCCCAGCATTTT. It encodes CSASRLRGAMGNQPQHF.

This clonotype was seen only once. The rearrangement links TRBV7-6 to TRBJ1-1, with D tentatively TRBD1 (5 bases). V dropped 5 bases and J dropped 6 bases, with 19 bases sitting between them. Germline CDR1 reads SGHVS; CDR2 reads FNYEAQ. This CDR3 has 15 amino acids. The CDR3 sequence: CASSPRVGEGSEAFF. CDR3 in DNA: TGTGCCAGCAGCCCCAGGGTAGGGGAGGGCTCTGAAGCTTTCTTT.

The chain has TRBV4-1 and TRBJ1-6; 7 bases are shared with TRBD1. The CDR3 runs 18 residues. The V gene end was trimmed by 1 base and the J gene end by 5 bases; junction bases not matched to a gene: 11. Germline-derived CDR1 and CDR2 are MGHRA and YSYEKL. The CDR3 coding sequence is TGCGCCAGCAGCCAAGTCGCGCCCACAGGGGACGATAATTCACCCCTCCACTTT. It is translated as CASSQVAPTGDDNSPLHF.

J is TRBJ2-1 and V is TRBV20-1; D unclear. In germline, CDR1 is DFQATT, CDR2 SNEGSKA (reference sequence). The V gene lost 1 base and the J gene lost 6 bases, with 4 bases spanning the gap. The CDR3 loop spans 11 amino acids. Written as DNA, the CDR3 is TGCAGTGCTAGAGGTGCCAATGAGCAGTTCTTC. Amino acids: CSARGANEQFF.

The chain links TRBV29-1 to TRBJ2-4, with 14 bases aligning to TRBD2. Germline V gene data show CDR1 as SQVTM and CDR2 as ANQGSEA. V shed 6 bases, J shed 6 bases, and the junction held 1 base outside the gene matches. The CDR3 runs to 13 residues. The CDR3 reads CSVTSGGGNIQYF. For the CDR3, the DNA is TGCAGCGTGACTAGCGGGGGGGGAAACATTCAGTACTTC.

Ten or more counts support this clonotype. This chain links TRBV9 with TRBJ2-3; D not certain. The CDR3 is 14 amino acids. Trimming shortened V by 2 bases and J by 6 bases, and 13 bases separated the two germline ends. Germline V lookup: CDR1 SGDLS, CDR2 YYNGEE. The CDR3 DNA sequence: TGTGCCAGCAGCGTTTCCGGTAAATTGGATACGCAGTATTTT. Translation gives CASSVSGKLDTQYF.

This clonotype was seen many times. CDR3 bases: TGTGCCAGCAGTGAACGAGCACACAATGAGCAGTTCTTC. As protein: CASSERAHNEQFF. V is TRBV6-1 and J is TRBJ2-1, with no clear D. The length of the CDR3 is 13 residues. CDR1 is MNHNS, CDR2 SASEGT, per germline. Trimming removed 2 bases from V and 5 bases from J, with 7 bases in between.

The chain joins TRBV5-6 to TRBJ1-6, with 10 bases lining up with TRBD1. The CDR3 is 14 amino acids. The V gene end was trimmed by 4 bases and the J gene end by 9 bases; junction bases not matched to a gene: 4. Per the germline V gene, CDR1 is SGHDT and CDR2 is YYEEEE. CDR3 region: CASSRGQGGSPLHF. In DNA, the CDR3 is TGTGCCAGCAGCCGAGGACAGGGGGGTTCACCCCTCCACTTT.

V usage is TRBV11-2 and J usage is TRBJ2-1; D unresolved. This CDR3 has 13 amino acids. Trimming stripped 0 bases from V and 7 bases from J, with 7 bases between. CDR1 and CDR2 from the germline V gene are SGHAT and FQNNGV. In DNA form, the CDR3 reads TGTGCCAGCAGCTTAGATTTATGGAATGAGCAGTTCTTC. It encodes CASSLDLWNEQFF.

This clonotype was counted at least ten times. The chain links TRBV7-2 to TRBJ2-1; 8 bases agree with TRBD2. Germline assignment: CDR1 SGHTA and CDR2 FQGNSA. The V and J ends lost 6 bases and 1 base, in that order; junction bases with no gene match: 5. The CDR3 consists of 15 residues. The CDR3 sequence: CASSFSGGSYNEQFF. The DNA of the CDR3 is TGTGCCAGCAGTTTCAGCGGGGGTTCCTACAATGAGCAGTTCTTC.

The genes are TRBV15 and TRBJ1-1; D gene ambiguous. V was clipped by 0 bases and J by 8 bases, with 7 bases between them. The length of the CDR3 is 12 residues. Germline-derived CDR1 and CDR2 are LNHNV and YYDKDF (reference sequence). The CDR3 here is CATSRDSGEAFF. DNA of the CDR3: TGTGCCACCAGCAGAGACAGCGGCGAAGCTTTCTTT.

Ten or more counts support this clonotype. This chain uses TRBV28 with TRBJ1-4; D ambiguous. The CDR3 runs to 16 residues. The germline V and J ends were trimmed by 2 bases and 0 bases, with 10 bases remaining between them. CDR1 is MDHEN and CDR2 is SYDVKM in the germline V gene. CDR3 in amino acids: CASSLPPRATNEKLFF. CDR3 coding DNA: TGTGCCAGCAGTTTACCCCCTCGTGCAACTAATGAAAAACTGTTTTTT.

The chain carries TRBV27 and TRBJ1-1, with D unresolved. This CDR3 has 13 residues. V dropped 8 bases and J dropped 1 base, with 11 bases sitting between them. Looked up from germline, CDR1 is MNHEY and CDR2 is SMNVEV (reference sequence). The CDR3: CASGRHANTEAFF. Here the CDR3 DNA reads TGTGCCAGCGGCCGCCACGCGAACACTGAAGCTTTCTTT.

The rearrangement uses TRBV12-3 or TRBV12-4 and TRBJ1-3, with D unclear. The CDR3 totals 19 residues. The V and J ends lost 6 bases and 0 bases respectively, with 24 bases between them. The CDR3 region has the DNA TGTGCCAGCAGACCTGAATTAGGCCTCAGAATTCACTCTGGAAACACCATATATTTT. Translation gives CASRPELGLRIHSGNTIYF.

This clonotype was observed at least ten times. The J gene is TRBJ1-3, the V gene TRBV10-3, with 7 bases identical to TRBD1. Germline CDR1 and CDR2: ENHRY and SYGVKD. Losses at the gene ends were 6 bases for V and 0 bases for J; bases not matched to a gene: 11. The CDR3 loop spans 17 amino acids. CDR3 in DNA: TGTGCCATCAGCGGCTCCCCGGGGACAGCCTCTGGAAACACCATATATTTT. Translating gives CAISGSPGTASGNTIYF.

This chain links TRBV24-1 with TRBJ2-1, with 10 bases matching TRBD2. CDR3 length: 16 residues. Germline trimming cut 4 bases from V and 8 bases from J; bases unmatched to any gene: 10. Germline V gene sequence: CDR1 KGHDR, CDR2 SFDVKD. DNA of the CDR3: TGTGCCACCAGTGAAACAGGGACTAGCGCCCGCGATGAGCAGTTCTTC. It encodes CATSETGTSARDEQFF.

The chain has TRBV2 and TRBJ1-1, with 7 positions matching TRBD1. This CDR3 contains 11 residues. The germline gives CDR1 SNHLY, CDR2 FYNNEI. The V segment lost 8 bases and the J segment 5 bases; nucleotides outside the gene matches: 2. The CDR3 DNA follows: TGTGCCAGCCAACAGGGGACTGAAGCTTTCTTT. Encoded protein: CASQQGTEAFF.

This chain links TRBV7-2 with TRBJ2-5, with 14 bases matching TRBD2. Germline V gene lookup returns CDR1 SGHTA and CDR2 FQGNSA. V trimming: 5 bases; J trimming: 6 bases; junction bases outside the gene matches: 5. This CDR3 is 15 amino acids long. In nucleotides, the CDR3 is TGTGCCAGCAGCCCAAGGACTAGCGGGAGGCAGACCCAGTACTTC. This translates into CASSPRTSGRQTQYF.

This clonotype appeared a few times. The genes are TRBV15 and TRBJ2-4; 7 bases agree with TRBD2. The CDR3 covers 15 residues. Germline loops: CDR1 LNHNV, CDR2 YYDKDF (reference sequence). Trimming took 1 base from V and 7 from J; bases not matched to a gene: 7. CDR3 nucleotide sequence: TGTGCCACCAGCAGAGGAGGCGGGGGAGGGAACATTCAGTACTTC. Translated: CATSRGGGGGNIQYF.

V is TRBV2 and J is TRBJ1-6; D gene uncertain. V shed 2 bases and J shed 5 bases, with 4 bases lying between them. CDR1 is SNHLY and CDR2 is FYNNEI in the germline V gene. This CDR3 comprises 13 residues. The CDR3 sequence is CASSENHNSPLHF. CDR3 nucleotides: TGTGCCAGCAGTGAAAACCATAATTCACCCCTCCACTTT.

The CDR3: CASSRSGESGSPLHF. The CDR3 coding sequence is TGTGCCAGCAGCCGAAGCGGCGAAAGCGGTTCACCCCTCCACTTT. The chain has TRBV3-1 and TRBJ1-6; no firm D call. Trimming left V 4 bases short and J 9 bases short, with 16 bases between. The CDR3 covers 15 residues. Germline V gene data show CDR1 as LGHDT and CDR2 as YNNKEL (reference sequence).

The chain has TRBV5-1 and TRBJ2-2; perhaps D is TRBD1 or TRBD2 (6 bases each). Germline V gives CDR1 SGHRS, CDR2 YFSETQ. The length of the CDR3 is 16 residues. With 5 bases removed from V and 7 bases from J, the gap between germline ends came to 21 bases. The CDR3 reads CASRMRMGGAYGELFF. CDR3 in DNA: TGCGCCAGCAGGATGAGGATGGGGGGCGCTTACGGGGAGCTGTTTTTT.

The chain couples TRBV27 to TRBJ1-1; D is unclear. There are 15 residues in the CDR3. The germline V and J ends were trimmed by 8 bases and 0 bases, with 16 bases remaining between them. Germline CDR1 reads MNHEY; CDR2 reads SMNVEV (reference sequence). The CDR3 loop reads CASCCRRNMNTEAFF. The CDR3 nucleotides are TGTGCCAGCTGCTGTCGACGGAACATGAACACTGAAGCTTTCTTT.

This clonotype turned up a few times. The chain's CDR3 is CASSQPSDRAGELFF. In DNA form, the CDR3 reads TGCGCCAGCAGCCAACCATCGGACAGGGCAGGGGAGCTGTTTTTT. This sequence joins TRBV4-1 and TRBJ2-2, with 8 bases matching TRBD1. The ends lost 2 bases at V and 8 bases at J; junction bases unmatched: 7. CDR3 length: 15 residues. CDR1 is MGHRA, CDR2 YSYEKL, per germline.

This chain joins TRBV18 and TRBJ1-6; D perhaps matches TRBD1 (5 bases). The CDR3 totals 15 residues. Per germline, CDR1 KGHSH and CDR2 LQKENI. V lost 5 bases and J 6 bases, leaving 14 bases between the germline ends. The CDR3 DNA follows: TGTGCCAGCTCATACGGGAAACAGGCTAATTCACCCCTCCACTTT. This codes for CASSYGKQANSPLHF.

This clonotype was counted only a few times. V and J are TRBV18 and TRBJ1-2; 9 positions match TRBD1. Germline CDR1 reads KGHSH; CDR2 reads LQKENI. Losses at the gene ends were 6 bases for V and 3 bases for J; bases not matched to a gene: 5. The CDR3 length is 14 residues. The CDR3 bases are TGTGCCAGCTCTGGGACAGGGCCCGACTATGGCTACACCTTC. Translated, it gives CASSGTGPDYGYTF. The full variable domain, rest sourced from reference TRBV18 and TRBJ1-2, is NAGVMQNPRHLVRRRGQEARLRCSPMKGHSHVYWYRQLPEEGLKFMVYLQKENIIDESGMPKERFSAEFPKEGPSILRIQQVVRGDSAAYFCASSGTGPDYGYTFGSGTRLTVV.

The rearrangement links TRBV4-2 to TRBJ1-2; 11 nucleotides line up with TRBD1. The CDR3 spans 16 residues. Trimming removed 0 bases from V and 6 bases from J; junction bases left unmatched: 6. Germline values: CDR1 LGHNA, CDR2 YNFKEQ. CDR3 sequence (DNA): TGTGCCAGCAGCCAAGATTGGGGACAGGGGGGGCATGGCTACACCTTC. Protein product: CASSQDWGQGGHGYTF.

Only a few counts were recorded for this clonotype. V and J are TRBV5-5 and TRBJ2-5; 10 bases are a match to TRBD2. This CDR3 contains 16 residues. The J segment lost 1 base and the V segment lost 4 bases, leaving 7 bases of the junction unmatched. Germline loops: CDR1 SGHKS, CDR2 YYEKEE (reference sequence). As DNA, the CDR3 is TGTGCCAGCAGCCCTGGGGCTAGCGGGAGCCAAGAGACCCAGTACTTC. Its translation is CASSPGASGSQETQYF.